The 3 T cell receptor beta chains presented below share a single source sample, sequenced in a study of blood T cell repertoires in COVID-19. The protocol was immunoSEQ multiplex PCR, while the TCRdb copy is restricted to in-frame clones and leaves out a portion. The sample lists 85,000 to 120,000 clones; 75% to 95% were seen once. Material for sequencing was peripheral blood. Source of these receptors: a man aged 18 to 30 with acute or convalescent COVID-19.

The DNA of the CDR3 is TGTGCCAGTAGACCCTTCCTCCAGGGGGATTATGGCTACACCTTC. Translation gives CASRPFLQGDYGYTF. The rearrangement joins TRBV19 to TRBJ1-2, with TRBD1 identical over 7 bases. V was clipped by 6 bases and J by 5 bases; unmatched bases: 12. CDR1 LNHDA and CDR2 SQIVND come from the germline V gene (reference sequence). The CDR3 extends over 15 amino acids.

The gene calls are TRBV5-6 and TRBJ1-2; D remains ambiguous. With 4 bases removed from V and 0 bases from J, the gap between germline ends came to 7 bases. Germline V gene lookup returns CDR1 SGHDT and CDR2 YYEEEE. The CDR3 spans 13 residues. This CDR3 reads CASSLTTNYGYTF. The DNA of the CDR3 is TGTGCCAGCAGCCTGACAACTAACTATGGCTACACCTTC.

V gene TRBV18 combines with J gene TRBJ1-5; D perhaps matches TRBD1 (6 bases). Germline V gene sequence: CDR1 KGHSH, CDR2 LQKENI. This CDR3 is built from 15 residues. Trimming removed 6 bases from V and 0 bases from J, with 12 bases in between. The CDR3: CASSPRTDSNQPQHF. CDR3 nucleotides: TGTGCCAGCTCCCCCAGGACAGATAGCAATCAGCCCCAGCATTTT.